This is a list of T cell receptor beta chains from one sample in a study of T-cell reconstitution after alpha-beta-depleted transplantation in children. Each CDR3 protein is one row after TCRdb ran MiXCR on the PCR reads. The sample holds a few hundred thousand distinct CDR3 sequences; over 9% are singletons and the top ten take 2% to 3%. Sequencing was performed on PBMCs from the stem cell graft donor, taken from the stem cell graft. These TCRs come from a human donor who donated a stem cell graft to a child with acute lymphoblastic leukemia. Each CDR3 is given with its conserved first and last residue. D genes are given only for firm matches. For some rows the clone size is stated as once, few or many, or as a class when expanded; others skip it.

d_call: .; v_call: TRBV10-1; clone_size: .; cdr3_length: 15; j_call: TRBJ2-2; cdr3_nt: TGCGCCAGCAGTGTTGGCGGGTCGAACACCGGGGAGCTGTTTTTT; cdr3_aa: CASSVGGSNTGELFF
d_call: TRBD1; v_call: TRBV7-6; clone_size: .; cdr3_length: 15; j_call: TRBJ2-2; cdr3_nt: TGTGCCAGCAGCTTCATAACAGGGGGAGCCGGGGAGCTGTTTTTT; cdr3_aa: CASSFITGGAGELFF
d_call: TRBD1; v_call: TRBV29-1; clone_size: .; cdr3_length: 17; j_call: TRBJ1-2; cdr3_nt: TGCAGCGTTGAAGATCGTACAGGGGGGGAAAGTACCTATGGCTACACCTTC; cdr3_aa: CSVEDRTGGESTYGYTF
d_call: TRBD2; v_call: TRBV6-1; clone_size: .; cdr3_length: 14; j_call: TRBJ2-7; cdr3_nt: TGTGCCAGCACGAGCGGGGTAAACTTCTACGAGCAGTACTTC; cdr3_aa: CASTSGVNFYEQYF
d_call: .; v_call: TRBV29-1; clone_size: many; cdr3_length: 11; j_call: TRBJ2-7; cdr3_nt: TGCAGCGTCAGGGCGGCCTACGAGCAGTACTTC; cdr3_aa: CSVRAAYEQYF
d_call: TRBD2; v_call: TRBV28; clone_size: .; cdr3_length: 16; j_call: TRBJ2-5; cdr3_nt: TGTGCCAGCAGTCGTCCGGGACTAGCGGGACGAGAGACCCAGTACTTC; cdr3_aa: CASSRPGLAGRETQYF
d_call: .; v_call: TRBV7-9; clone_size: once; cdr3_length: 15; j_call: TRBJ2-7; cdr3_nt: TGTGCCAGCAGCCCCCCAGGACGGGTGGCCTACGAGCAGTACTTC; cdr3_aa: CASSPPGRVAYEQYF
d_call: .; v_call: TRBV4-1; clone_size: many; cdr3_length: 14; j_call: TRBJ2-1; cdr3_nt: TGCGCCAGCAGCCAAGATTCCACCTACAATGAGCAGTTCTTC; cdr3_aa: CASSQDSTYNEQFF
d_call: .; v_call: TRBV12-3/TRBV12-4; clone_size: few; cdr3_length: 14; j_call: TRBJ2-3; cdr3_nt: TGTGCCAGCAGTTTCGACCCAGACCTAGATACGCAGTATTTT; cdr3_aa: CASSFDPDLDTQYF
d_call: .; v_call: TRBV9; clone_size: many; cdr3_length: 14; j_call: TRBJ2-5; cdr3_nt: TGTGCCAGCAGCGTAGGGCTAAGGGGAGAGACCCAGTACTTC; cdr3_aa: CASSVGLRGETQYF
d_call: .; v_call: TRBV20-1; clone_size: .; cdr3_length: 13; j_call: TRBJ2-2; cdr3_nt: TGCAGTGCTAGAGATTTACGCGGCGGGGAGCTGTTTTTT; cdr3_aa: CSARDLRGGELFF
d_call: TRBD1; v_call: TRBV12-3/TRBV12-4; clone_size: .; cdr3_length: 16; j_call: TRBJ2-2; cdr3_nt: TGTGCCAGCAGTTTAGGGGGCGGCCAGGGGGCCGGGGAGCTGTTTTTT; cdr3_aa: CASSLGGGQGAGELFF
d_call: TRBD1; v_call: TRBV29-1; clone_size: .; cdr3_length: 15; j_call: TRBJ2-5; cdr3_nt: TGCAGCGTTGAAGGAGGGGGCGCAGGTCAAGAGACCCAGTACTTC; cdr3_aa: CSVEGGGAGQETQYF
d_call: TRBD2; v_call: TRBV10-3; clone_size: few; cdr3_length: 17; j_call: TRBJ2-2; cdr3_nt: TGTGCCATCAGTGAGTTGCTAGCGGGAGAGCACACCGGGGAGCTGTTTTTT; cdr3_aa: CAISELLAGEHTGELFF
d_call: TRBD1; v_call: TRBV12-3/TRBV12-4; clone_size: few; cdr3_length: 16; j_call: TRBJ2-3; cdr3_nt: TGTGCCAGCAGTCTTTGGGACAGGGTCACCTCAGATACGCAGTATTTT; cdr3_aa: CASSLWDRVTSDTQYF
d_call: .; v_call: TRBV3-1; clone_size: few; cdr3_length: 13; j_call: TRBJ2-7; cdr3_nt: TGTGCCAGCATGGGACTGACTTCCTACGAGCAGTACTTC; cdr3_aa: CASMGLTSYEQYF
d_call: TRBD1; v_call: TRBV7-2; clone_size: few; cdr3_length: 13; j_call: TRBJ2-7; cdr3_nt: TGTGCCAGCAGTTCAGGGGGCCATGGCGAGCAGTACTTC; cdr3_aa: CASSSGGHGEQYF
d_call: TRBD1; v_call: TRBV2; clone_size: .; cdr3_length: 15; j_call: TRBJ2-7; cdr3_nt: TGTGCCATCCGAAGTGGACAGGGGAGTTCCTACGAGCAGTACTTC; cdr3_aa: CAIRSGQGSSYEQYF
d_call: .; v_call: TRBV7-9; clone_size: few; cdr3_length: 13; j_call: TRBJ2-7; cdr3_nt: TGTGCCAGCAGCCCTGCAGGGGAGCGCGAGCAGTACTTC; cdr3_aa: CASSPAGEREQYF